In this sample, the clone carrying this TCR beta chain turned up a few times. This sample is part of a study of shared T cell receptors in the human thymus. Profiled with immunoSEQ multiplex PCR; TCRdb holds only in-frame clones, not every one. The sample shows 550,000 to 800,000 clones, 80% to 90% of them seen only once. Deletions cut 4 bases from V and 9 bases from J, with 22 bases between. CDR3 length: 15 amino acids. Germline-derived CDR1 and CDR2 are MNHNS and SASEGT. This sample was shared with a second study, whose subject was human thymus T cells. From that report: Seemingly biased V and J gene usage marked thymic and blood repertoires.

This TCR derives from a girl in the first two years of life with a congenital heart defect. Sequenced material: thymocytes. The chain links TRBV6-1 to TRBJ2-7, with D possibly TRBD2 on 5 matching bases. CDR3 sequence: CASSVLSESYEGQYF. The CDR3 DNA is TGTGCCAGCAGTGTGTTAAGCGAGAGCTACGAGGGGCAGTACTTC.